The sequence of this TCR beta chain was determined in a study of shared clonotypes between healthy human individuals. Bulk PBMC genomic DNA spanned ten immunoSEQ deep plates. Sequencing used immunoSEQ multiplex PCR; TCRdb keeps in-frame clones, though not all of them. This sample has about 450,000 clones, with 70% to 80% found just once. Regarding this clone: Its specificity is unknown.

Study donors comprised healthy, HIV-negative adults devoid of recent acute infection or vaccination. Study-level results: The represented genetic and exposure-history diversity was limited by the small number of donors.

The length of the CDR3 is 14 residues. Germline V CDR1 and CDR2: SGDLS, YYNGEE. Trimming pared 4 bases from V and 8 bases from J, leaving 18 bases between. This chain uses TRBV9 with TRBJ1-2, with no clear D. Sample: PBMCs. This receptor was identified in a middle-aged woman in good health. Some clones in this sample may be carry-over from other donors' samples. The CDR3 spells CASSPPRLTNGYTF. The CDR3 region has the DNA TGTGCCAGCAGCCCTCCCCGTTTAACCAACGGCTACACCTTC.